This T cell receptor beta chain was observed in a study of blood T cell repertoires in COVID-19. About the research overall: PBMCs, B-cell-depleted T cells, or T cells provided the cDNA or gDNA that made up the material.

As originally analysed: Estimated nucleated cell counts came from reference gene primer amplification. The repertoire was sequenced with immunoSEQ multiplex PCR; TCRdb's copy has only in-frame clones and lacks some. V and J calls and clone size follow that table, whereas D and trimming were derived from the DNA. The table lists nearly 95,000 clones, over 75% of them singletons. V was pared by 2 bases and J by 4 bases, with 6 bases of the junction left unmatched. The length of the CDR3 is 17 residues. CDR1 and CDR2 from the germline V gene are MGHRA and YSYEKL. The sequencing sample was made of peripheral blood. This clonotype was obtained from a human donor with acute or convalescent COVID-19. The donor label of this sample is uncertain. V gene TRBV4-1 combines with J gene TRBJ1-6; TRBD1 matches at 9 bases. In DNA, the CDR3 is TGCGCCAGCAGCCAAACCGGGACAGGGCTTTATAATTCACCCCTCCACTTT. Its protein is CASSQTGTGLYNSPLHF.